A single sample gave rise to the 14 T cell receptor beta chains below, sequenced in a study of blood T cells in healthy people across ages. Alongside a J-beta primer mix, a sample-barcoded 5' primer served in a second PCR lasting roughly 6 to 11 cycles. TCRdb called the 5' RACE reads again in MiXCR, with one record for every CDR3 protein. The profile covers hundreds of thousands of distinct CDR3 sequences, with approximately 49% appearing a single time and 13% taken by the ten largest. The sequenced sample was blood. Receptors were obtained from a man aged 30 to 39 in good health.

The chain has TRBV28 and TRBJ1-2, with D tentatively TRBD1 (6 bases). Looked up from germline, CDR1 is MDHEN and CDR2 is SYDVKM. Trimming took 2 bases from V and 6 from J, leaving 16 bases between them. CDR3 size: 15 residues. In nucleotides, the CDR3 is TGTGCCAGCAGTTTAGCTGGGACACCCAATGATGGCTACACCTTC. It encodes CASSLAGTPNDGYTF.

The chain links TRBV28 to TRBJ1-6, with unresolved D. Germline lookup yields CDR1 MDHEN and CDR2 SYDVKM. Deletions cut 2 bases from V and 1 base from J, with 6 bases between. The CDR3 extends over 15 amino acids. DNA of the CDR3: TGTGCCAGCAGTTTAAGGGAATCCTATAATTCACCCCTCCACTTT. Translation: CASSLRESYNSPLHF.

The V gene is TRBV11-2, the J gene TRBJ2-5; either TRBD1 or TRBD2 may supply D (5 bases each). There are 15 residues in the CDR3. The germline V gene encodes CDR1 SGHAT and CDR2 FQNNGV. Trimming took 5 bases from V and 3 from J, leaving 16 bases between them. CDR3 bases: TGTGCCAGCAGCCCCAGTGGGGGAGCTAAAGAGACCCAGTACTTC. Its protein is CASSPSGGAKETQYF.

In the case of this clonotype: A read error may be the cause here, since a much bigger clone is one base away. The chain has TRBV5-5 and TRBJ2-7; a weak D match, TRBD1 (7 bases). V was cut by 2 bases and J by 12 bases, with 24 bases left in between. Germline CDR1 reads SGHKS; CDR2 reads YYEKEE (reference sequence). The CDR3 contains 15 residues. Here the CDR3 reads CASSFGGGGMETLYF. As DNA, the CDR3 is TGTGCCAGCAGCTTCGGAGGGGGCGGAATGGAGACCCTGTACTTC.

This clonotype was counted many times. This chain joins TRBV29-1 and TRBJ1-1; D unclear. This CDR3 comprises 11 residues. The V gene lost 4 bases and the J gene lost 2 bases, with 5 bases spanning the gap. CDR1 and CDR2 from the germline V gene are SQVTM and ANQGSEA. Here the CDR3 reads CSVGANTEAFF. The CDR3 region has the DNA TGCAGCGTTGGGGCTAACACTGAAGCTTTCTTT.

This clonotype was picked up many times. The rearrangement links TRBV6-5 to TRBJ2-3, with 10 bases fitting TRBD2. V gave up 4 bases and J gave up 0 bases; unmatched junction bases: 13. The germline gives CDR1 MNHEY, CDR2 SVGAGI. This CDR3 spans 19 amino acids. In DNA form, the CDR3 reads TGTGCCAGCAGTTCCCTCATTAGCGGGGGGACAACTAGCACAGATACGCAGTATTTT. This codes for CASSSLISGGTTSTDTQYF.

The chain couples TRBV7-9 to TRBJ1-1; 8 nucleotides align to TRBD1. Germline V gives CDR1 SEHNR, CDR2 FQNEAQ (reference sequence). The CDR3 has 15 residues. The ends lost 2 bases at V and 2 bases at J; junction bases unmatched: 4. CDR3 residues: CASSLSGGGNTEAFF. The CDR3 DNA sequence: TGTGCCAGCAGCTTATCAGGGGGCGGAAACACTGAAGCTTTCTTT.

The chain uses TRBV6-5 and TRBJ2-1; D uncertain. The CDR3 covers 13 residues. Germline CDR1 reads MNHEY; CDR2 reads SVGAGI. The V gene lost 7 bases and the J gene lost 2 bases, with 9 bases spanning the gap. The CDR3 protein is CASTPSAYNEQFF. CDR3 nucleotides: TGTGCCAGCACCCCCTCGGCCTACAATGAGCAGTTCTTC.

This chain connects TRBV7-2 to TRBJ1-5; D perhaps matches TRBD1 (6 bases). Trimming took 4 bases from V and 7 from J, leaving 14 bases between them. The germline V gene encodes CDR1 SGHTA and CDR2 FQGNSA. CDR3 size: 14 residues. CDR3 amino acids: CASSSTGLGQPQHF. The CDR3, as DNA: TGTGCCAGCAGCTCCACAGGGCTCGGGCAGCCCCAGCATTTT.

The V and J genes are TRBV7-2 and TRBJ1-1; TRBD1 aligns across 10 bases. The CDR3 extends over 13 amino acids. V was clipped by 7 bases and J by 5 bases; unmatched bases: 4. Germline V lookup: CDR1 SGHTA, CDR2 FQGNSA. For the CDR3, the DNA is TGTGCCAGCACCAGACAGGGGGCAACTGAAGCTTTCTTT. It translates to CASTRQGATEAFF.

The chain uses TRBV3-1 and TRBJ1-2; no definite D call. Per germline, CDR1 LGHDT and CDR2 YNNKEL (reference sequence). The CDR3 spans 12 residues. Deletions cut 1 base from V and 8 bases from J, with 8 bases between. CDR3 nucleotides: TGTGCCAGCAGCCAAGGACAACACGGCTACACCTTC. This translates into CASSQGQHGYTF.

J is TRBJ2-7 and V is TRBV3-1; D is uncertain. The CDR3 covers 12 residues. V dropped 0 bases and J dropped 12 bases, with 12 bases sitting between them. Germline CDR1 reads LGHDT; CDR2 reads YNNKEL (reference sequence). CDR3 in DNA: TGTGCCAGCAGCCAAGATAAGGGCAGTGCGTACTTC. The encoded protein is CASSQDKGSAYF.

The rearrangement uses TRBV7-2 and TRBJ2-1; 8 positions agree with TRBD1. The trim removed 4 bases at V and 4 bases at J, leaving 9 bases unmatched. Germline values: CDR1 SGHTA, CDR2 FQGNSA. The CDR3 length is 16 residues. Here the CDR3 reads CASSSPSGTGYNEQFF. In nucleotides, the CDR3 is TGTGCCAGCAGCTCCCCCTCCGGGACAGGTTACAATGAGCAGTTCTTC.

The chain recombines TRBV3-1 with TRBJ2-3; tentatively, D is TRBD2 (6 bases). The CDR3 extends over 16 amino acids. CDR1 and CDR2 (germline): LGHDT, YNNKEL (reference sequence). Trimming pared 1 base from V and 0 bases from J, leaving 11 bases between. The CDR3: CASSQAGGISTDTQYF. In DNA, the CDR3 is TGTGCCAGCAGCCAAGCCGGGGGAATAAGCACAGATACGCAGTATTTT.